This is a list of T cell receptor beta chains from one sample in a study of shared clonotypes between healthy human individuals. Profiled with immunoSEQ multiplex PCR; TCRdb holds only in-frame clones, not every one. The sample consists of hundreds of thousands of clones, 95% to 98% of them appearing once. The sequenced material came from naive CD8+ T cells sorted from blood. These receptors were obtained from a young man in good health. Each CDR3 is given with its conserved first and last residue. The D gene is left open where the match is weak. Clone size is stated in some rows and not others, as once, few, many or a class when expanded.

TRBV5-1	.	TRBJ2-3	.	CASSLYSDPTDTQYF	TGCGCCAGCAGCTTATACAGTGACCCCACAGATACGCAGTATTTT
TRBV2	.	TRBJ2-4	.	CASSGYDQYF	TGTGCCAGCAGTGGTTACGATCAGTACTTC
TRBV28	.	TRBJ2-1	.	CASTQSGDFYNEQFF	TGTGCCAGCACCCAATCAGGGGACTTCTACAATGAGCAGTTCTTC
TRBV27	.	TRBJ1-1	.	CASRPYGRVNTEAFF	TGTGCCAGCAGGCCGTATGGCAGGGTCAACACTGAAGCTTTCTTT
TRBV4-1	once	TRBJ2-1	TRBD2	CASSHGLAGDLSYNEQFF	TGCGCCAGCAGCCACGGGCTAGCGGGAGACCTCTCCTACAATGAGCAGTTCTTC
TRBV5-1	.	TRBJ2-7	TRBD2	CASSAGGPTYEQYF	TGCGCCAGCTCAGCGGGAGGGCCGACCTACGAGCAGTACTTC
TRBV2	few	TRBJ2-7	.	CASTGNEQYF	TGTGCCAGCACGGGTAACGAGCAGTACTTC
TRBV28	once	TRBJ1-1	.	CASRYPGDGMNTEAFF	TGTGCCAGCCGCTATCCGGGGGACGGAATGAACACTGAAGCTTTCTTT
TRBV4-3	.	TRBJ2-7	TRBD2	CASSQGTSSSYEQYF	TGCGCCAGCAGCCAAGGGACTAGTAGCTCCTACGAGCAGTACTTC
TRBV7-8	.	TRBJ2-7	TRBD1	CACQLGTGPYEQYF	TGTGCCTGTCAGTTGGGGACAGGCCCCTACGAGCAGTACTTC
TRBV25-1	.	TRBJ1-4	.	CASSEFVPDLQEKLFF	TGTGCCAGCAGTGAATTCGTGCCGGATCTTCAGGAAAAACTGTTTTTT
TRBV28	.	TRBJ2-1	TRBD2	CASSLGTSGNYNEQFF	TGTGCCAGCAGTTTAGGGACTAGCGGAAACTACAATGAGCAGTTCTTC
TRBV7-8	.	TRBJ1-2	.	CASSLARVGTYGYTF	TGTGCCAGCAGCTTAGCCAGGGTGGGGACCTATGGCTACACCTTC
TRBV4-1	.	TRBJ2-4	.	CASSQDLGAKNIQYF	TGCGCCAGCAGCCAAGACCTGGGGGCCAAAAACATTCAGTACTTC
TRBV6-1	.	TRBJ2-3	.	CASSEELANTDTQYF	TGTGCCAGCAGTGAAGAACTAGCTAACACAGATACGCAGTATTTT
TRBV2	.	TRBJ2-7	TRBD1	CASIRTGSYEQYF	TGTGCCAGCATCAGGACAGGGTCCTACGAGCAGTACTTC
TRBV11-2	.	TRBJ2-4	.	CASSLFYFMDGLAKNIQYF	TGTGCCAGCAGCTTATTTTATTTTATGGATGGCTTAGCCAAAAACATTCAGTACTTC
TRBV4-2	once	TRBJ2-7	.	CASSQETRLSYEQYF	TGTGCCAGCAGCCAAGAGACCAGATTGTCCTACGAGCAGTACTTC
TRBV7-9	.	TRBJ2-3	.	CASRGDFADTQYF	TGTGCCAGCAGAGGTGATTTCGCAGATACGCAGTATTTT
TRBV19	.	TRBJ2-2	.	CASSLRPEGELFF	TGTGCCAGTAGTCTGCGGCCCGAGGGGGAGCTGTTTTTT
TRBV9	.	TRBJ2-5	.	CASSADPGETQYF	TGTGCCAGCAGCGCCGACCCAGGGGAGACCCAGTACTTC
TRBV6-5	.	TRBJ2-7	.	CASSYGRASSYEQYF	TGTGCCAGCAGTTACGGGCGCGCGAGCTCCTACGAGCAGTACTTC
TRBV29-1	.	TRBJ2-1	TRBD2	CSVVGLAGADEQFF	TGCAGCGTTGTGGGACTAGCGGGAGCTGATGAGCAGTTCTTC
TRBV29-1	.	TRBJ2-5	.	CSVEDPTVQETQYF	TGCAGCGTTGAAGATCCCACAGTCCAAGAGACCCAGTACTTC